One and the same sample provided the 29 T cell receptor beta chains below, sequenced in a study of shared clonotypes between healthy human individuals. Assay used: immunoSEQ multiplex PCR; TCRdb lists only in-frame clones, some missing. The sample shows roughly 520,000 clones, approximately 94% of them seen only once. Source material: naive CD4+ T cells sorted from blood. The subset: CD45RA+ positively selected. The receptors here all came from a woman aged 25 to 39 in good health.

The genes are TRBV11-2 and TRBJ1-1; possibly TRBD1 for D (5 bases). The CDR3 consists of 12 residues. Germline CDR1 and CDR2: SGHAT and FQNNGV. Trimming shortened V by 4 bases and J by 12 bases, and 15 bases separated the two germline ends. The CDR3 loop reads CASSYTGTRTFF. The CDR3 region has the DNA TGTGCCAGCAGCTATACCGGGACGAGGACTTTCTTT.

The chain couples TRBV10-2 to TRBJ2-1; TRBD2 agrees at 10 bases. CDR3 length: 13 residues. Germline CDR1 WSHSY, CDR2 SAAADI. The junction had 2 bases not matched to a gene; V was cut back by 7 bases and J by 5 bases. The DNA for the CDR3 is TGCGCCAGCACACTAGCGGGAAACAATGAGCAGTTCTTC. Protein sequence: CASTLAGNNEQFF.

This clone occurred once. V gene TRBV6-1 combines with J gene TRBJ1-2; 10 nucleotides line up with TRBD1. J was trimmed by 5 bases and V by 5 bases; bases with no gene match: 8. This CDR3 region has 15 residues. CDR1 MNHNS and CDR2 SASEGT come from the germline V gene. This CDR3 is CASSLRGTGEYGYTF. CDR3 DNA: TGTGCCAGCAGTCTCCGAGGGACAGGGGAGTATGGCTACACCTTC.

The chain carries TRBV19 and TRBJ1-5; D uncertain. The CDR3 covers 14 residues. The V and J ends lost 3 bases and 0 bases respectively, with 6 bases between them. Germline values: CDR1 LNHDA, CDR2 SQIVND (reference sequence). The CDR3: CASSMDVSNQPQHF. The CDR3 DNA reads TGTGCCAGTAGTATGGACGTTAGCAATCAGCCCCAGCATTTT. The variable domain in full, completed from reference TRBV19 and TRBJ1-5, reads DGGITQSPKYLFRKEGQNVTLSCEQNLNHDAMYWYRQDPGQGLRLIYYSQIVNDFQKGDIAEGYSVSREKKESFPLTVTSAQKNPTAFYLCASSMDVSNQPQHFGDGTRLSIL.

This sequence joins TRBV6-5 and TRBJ1-5; D remains unclear. The CDR3 is 14 residues long. The germline V gene has CDR1 MNHEY and CDR2 SVGAGI. Trimming removed 8 bases from V and 0 bases from J, with 11 bases in between. CDR3 DNA: TGTGCCAGCGGGAGGCCAAATAGCAATCAGCCCCAGCATTTT. Its protein is CASGRPNSNQPQHF.

This clone has only one observation. The sample holds other DNA sequences that translate to the same CDR3. This rearrangement joins TRBV18 to TRBJ2-7; D possibly corresponds to TRBD2 (5 bases). The CDR3 covers 14 residues. Trimming took 3 bases from V and 3 from J, leaving 12 bases between them. Germline V CDR1 and CDR2: KGHSH, LQKENI. Here the CDR3 reads CASSPGLEGYEQYF. Written as DNA, the CDR3 is TGTGCCAGCTCACCGGGCCTCGAGGGCTACGAGCAGTACTTC.

J is TRBJ1-5 and V is TRBV7-9, with TRBD1 identical over 8 bases. Trimming removed 5 bases from V and 0 bases from J; junction bases left unmatched: 6. In germline, CDR1 is SEHNR, CDR2 FQNEAQ (reference sequence). CDR3 length: 16 residues. CDR3: CASSAGTGGSNQPQHF. The CDR3 DNA follows: TGTGCCAGCAGCGCCGGGACAGGAGGTAGCAATCAGCCCCAGCATTTT.

The chain employs TRBV7-9 and TRBJ2-5; 11 bases map to TRBD2. V gave up 6 bases and J gave up 11 bases; unmatched junction bases: 11. The CDR3 sequence is 14 residues long. CDR1 and CDR2 (germline): SEHNR, FQNEAQ (reference sequence). The CDR3 spells CASRTTSGSGEQYF. The CDR3 nucleotides are TGTGCCAGCAGAACTACTAGCGGGAGTGGGGAGCAGTACTTC.

The chain uses TRBV7-2 and TRBJ2-7; the D call may be TRBD1 or TRBD2 (6 bases each). The germline V gene has CDR1 SGHTA and CDR2 FQGNSA. This CDR3 region has 16 residues. Trimming left V 5 bases short and J 2 bases short, with 19 bases between. This CDR3 reads CASSATSTGTPYEQYF. The CDR3 nucleotides are TGTGCCAGCAGCGCGACATCAACAGGGACTCCCTACGAGCAGTACTTC.

The chain carries TRBV2 and TRBJ2-5; 7 nucleotides agree with TRBD1. V gave up 8 bases and J gave up 1 base; unmatched junction bases: 10. From germline, CDR1 is SNHLY and CDR2 FYNNEI. The CDR3 is 15 residues long. The CDR3 loop reads CASRGTELIQETQYF. CDR3 DNA sequence: TGTGCCAGCCGTGGGACAGAACTAATCCAAGAGACCCAGTACTTC.

This chain links TRBV7-9 with TRBJ2-7; D possibly corresponds to TRBD1 (6 bases). V was shortened by 5 bases and J by 6 bases, with 11 bases between the two germline ends. The V gene's germline CDR1 is SEHNR and CDR2 FQNEAQ (reference sequence). The CDR3 loop spans 12 amino acids. The CDR3 reads CASSTDRSEQYF. CDR3 coding DNA: TGTGCCAGCAGCACTGACAGGTCCGAGCAGTACTTC.

This chain connects TRBV28 to TRBJ1-5, with TRBD1 as a possible D gene (5 bases). CDR1 and CDR2 from the germline V gene are MDHEN and SYDVKM. This CDR3 region has 16 residues. Trimming stripped 3 bases from V and 8 bases from J, with 20 bases between. The CDR3 loop is CASSLRSVRGPKPQHF. The CDR3 nucleotides read TGTGCCAGCAGTTTGAGGTCCGTGCGGGGCCCTAAGCCCCAGCATTTT. The variable domain in full, completed from reference TRBV28 and TRBJ1-5, reads DVKVTQSSRYLVKRTGEKVFLECVQDMDHENMFWYRQDPGLGLRLIYFSYDVKMKEKGDIPEGYSVSREKKERFSLILESASTNQTSMYLCASSLRSVRGPKPQHFGDGTRLSIL.

This chain links TRBV4-2 with TRBJ2-1; tentative D call: TRBD2 (5 bases). In germline, CDR1 is LGHNA, CDR2 YNFKEQ. V was clipped by 3 bases and J by 6 bases, with 12 bases between them. The CDR3 spans 14 residues. This CDR3 is CASSQATGSNEQFF. CDR3 DNA: TGTGCCAGCAGCCAGGCAACTGGGAGCAATGAGCAGTTCTTC.

This clone has a handful of counts. The chain joins TRBV28 to TRBJ2-7; a possible D gene is TRBD1 (6 bases). This CDR3 is built from 13 residues. The V gene lost 7 bases and the J gene lost 2 bases, with 12 bases spanning the gap. From germline, CDR1 is MDHEN and CDR2 SYDVKM. The CDR3 nucleotides are TGTGCCAGCACTCGGACAGTCCCCTACGAGCAGTACTTC. Translated, it gives CASTRTVPYEQYF.

The chain employs TRBV18 and TRBJ2-3; unclear D gene. V was pared by 6 bases and J by 1 base, with 11 bases between. The germline V gene encodes CDR1 KGHSH and CDR2 LQKENI. The CDR3 is 14 amino acids. The CDR3 loop is CASSPESGTDTQYF. Written as DNA, the CDR3 is TGTGCCAGCTCCCCCGAATCGGGCACAGATACGCAGTATTTT.

The gene calls are TRBV20-1 and TRBJ2-1; D is ambiguous. Trimming pared 2 bases from V and 6 bases from J, leaving 2 bases between. The length of the CDR3 is 10 residues. Per the germline V gene, CDR1 is DFQATT and CDR2 is SNEGSKA (reference sequence). This CDR3 is CSARFNEQFF. The CDR3 region has the DNA TGCAGTGCTAGATTCAATGAGCAGTTCTTC.

The chain carries TRBV5-5 and TRBJ2-3; no clear D. The CDR3 is made up of 15 amino acids. V was pared by 0 bases and J by 2 bases, with 10 bases between. Germline CDR1 is SGHKS and CDR2 is YYEKEE (reference sequence). The CDR3 DNA sequence: TGTGCCAGCAGCTTGGTTCTTAGCTACACAGATACGCAGTATTTT. Its translation: CASSLVLSYTDTQYF.

The J gene is TRBJ2-3, the V gene TRBV28, with 15 bases that match TRBD2. The CDR3 is 18 amino acids. Germline V gives CDR1 MDHEN, CDR2 SYDVKM. The J segment lost 4 bases and the V segment lost 4 bases, leaving 9 bases of the junction unmatched. This chain's CDR3 is CASSYPGLAGGGADTQYF. DNA for the CDR3: TGTGCCAGCAGTTACCCGGGACTAGCGGGAGGAGGCGCAGATACGCAGTATTTT.

This rearrangement joins TRBV7-2 to TRBJ2-7; 13 bases fit TRBD2. CDR3 length: 15 residues. V dropped 5 bases and J dropped 5; count of bases not matched to a gene: 6. In germline, CDR1 is SGHTA, CDR2 FQGNSA. CDR3 amino acids: CASSRRTSGSNEQYF. Here the CDR3 DNA reads TGTGCCAGCAGCCGCCGGACTAGCGGGAGCAACGAGCAGTACTTC. Variable domain in full (rest from reference TRBV7-2 and TRBJ2-7): GAGVSQSPSNKVTEKGKDVELRCDPISGHTALYWYRQSLGQGLEFLIYFQGNSAPDKSGLPSDRFSAERTGGSVSTLTIQRTQQEDSAVYLCASSRRTSGSNEQYFGPGTRLTVT.

The chain couples TRBV27 to TRBJ1-2; 9 bases agree with TRBD1. This CDR3 spans 14 amino acids. The ends lost 3 bases at V and 7 bases at J; junction bases unmatched: 6. The germline V gene has CDR1 MNHEY and CDR2 SMNVEV (reference sequence). The CDR3 DNA is TGTGCCAGCAGTTTTCTACAGGGGGCCAGTGGCTACACCTTC. It translates to CASSFLQGASGYTF.

The chain has TRBV28 and TRBJ1-4; 7 positions agree with TRBD1. The CDR3 spans 15 residues. Losses at the gene ends were 4 bases for V and 7 bases for J; bases not matched to a gene: 9. Germline-derived CDR1 and CDR2 are MDHEN and SYDVKM. The CDR3 is CASSSSTGRAEKLFF. In nucleotides, the CDR3 is TGTGCCAGCAGTTCCTCGACAGGGCGTGCTGAAAAACTGTTTTTT. Together with reference TRBV28 and TRBJ1-4, the CDR3 gives the full variable domain: DVKVTQSSRYLVKRTGEKVFLECVQDMDHENMFWYRQDPGLGLRLIYFSYDVKMKEKGDIPEGYSVSREKKERFSLILESASTNQTSMYLCASSSSTGRAEKLFFGSGTQLSVL.

Points on this clone: The same CDR3 arises from other DNA sequences in this sample as well. The genes are TRBV15 and TRBJ2-2; D may be TRBD2 (5 bases). V was pared by 0 bases and J by 8 bases, with 7 bases between. From germline, CDR1 is LNHNV and CDR2 YYDKDF (reference sequence). The CDR3 has 13 amino acids. The CDR3 coding sequence is TGTGCCACCAGCAGAGATCTAGCAGGGGAGCTGTTTTTT. It encodes CATSRDLAGELFF.

The rearrangement joins TRBV28 to TRBJ1-5; D remains unclear. The CDR3 runs 15 residues. From germline, CDR1 is MDHEN and CDR2 SYDVKM. V lost 6 bases and J lost 2, with 14 bases in between. CDR3 nucleotides: TGTGCCAGCAGAAAGATAGGGAGGCGCAATCAGCCCCAGCATTTT. Its translation: CASRKIGRRNQPQHF.

The genes are TRBV10-1 and TRBJ2-1; 7 bases align to TRBD1. CDR3 length equals 15 residues. The V gene end was trimmed by 2 bases and the J gene end by 7 bases; junction bases not matched to a gene: 8. Germline values: CDR1 WNHNN, CDR2 SYGVQD (reference sequence). The chain's CDR3 is CASSETGTAKNEQFF. Written as DNA, the CDR3 is TGCGCCAGCAGTGAGACCGGGACAGCGAAAAATGAGCAGTTCTTC.

The chain combines TRBV2 with TRBJ1-2; 9 positions match TRBD1. Trimming removed 7 bases from V and 4 bases from J; junction bases left unmatched: 16. This CDR3 region has 17 residues. CDR1 is SNHLY and CDR2 is FYNNEI in the germline V gene. The CDR3 reads CASTNTVQGAGGYGYTF. In nucleotides, the CDR3 is TGTGCCAGCACCAATACCGTACAGGGGGCTGGTGGCTATGGCTACACCTTC.

The chain uses TRBV6-1 and TRBJ2-7; TRBD1 or TRBD2 may be the D gene (5 bases each). This CDR3 has 14 residues. The V end was cut by 5 bases, the J end by 3 bases, with 14 bases between. Germline values: CDR1 MNHNS, CDR2 SASEGT. The CDR3 DNA reads TGTGCCAGCAGTCACCGGGACCGAGTCTACGAGCAGTACTTC. Translated: CASSHRDRVYEQYF.

The chain uses TRBV14 and TRBJ2-5, with 8 bases matching TRBD1. V shed 2 bases and J 1 base; nucleotides not matched to a gene: 3. Germline CDR1 reads SGHDN; CDR2 reads FVKESK. This CDR3 comprises 15 residues. Here the CDR3 reads CASSQPGQGQETQYF. As DNA, the CDR3 is TGTGCCAGCAGCCAACCCGGACAGGGCCAAGAGACCCAGTACTTC.

The J gene is TRBJ2-4, the V gene TRBV28, with D unclear. The CDR3 is 15 amino acids. Germline V gene data show CDR1 as MDHEN and CDR2 as SYDVKM. Trimming pared 4 bases from V and 1 base from J, leaving 11 bases between. CDR3 sequence: CASSSPPEAKNIQYF. The CDR3 region has the DNA TGTGCCAGCAGTTCCCCTCCCGAGGCCAAAAACATTCAGTACTTC. The full variable domain, its missing parts supplied by reference TRBV28 and TRBJ2-4, is DVKVTQSSRYLVKRTGEKVFLECVQDMDHENMFWYRQDPGLGLRLIYFSYDVKMKEKGDIPEGYSVSREKKERFSLILESASTNQTSMYLCASSSPPEAKNIQYFGAGTRLSVL.

The J gene is TRBJ2-5, the V gene TRBV6-5, with D unresolved. From germline, CDR1 is MNHEY and CDR2 SVGAGI. The CDR3 is 13 residues long. Trimming left V 2 bases short and J 4 bases short, with 8 bases between. The CDR3 reads CASSYGVGETQYF. DNA for the CDR3: TGTGCCAGCAGTTACGGAGTGGGAGAGACCCAGTACTTC.